The table lists the clone carrying this TCR beta chain with a few counts. The target antigen is unknown. The sample belongs to a study of blood T cells in healthy people across ages. Overall study findings and caveats: When one million T cells were used, diversity estimates were thought to be underestimates.

Primers used in a second PCR of about 7 to 11 cycles were a sample-barcoded 5' primer and a J-beta primer mix. A 12-random-nucleotide template-switch adaptor tagged each cDNA molecule. Each CDR3 protein is one row after TCRdb ran MiXCR on the 5' RACE reads. Here the sample spans 700,000 to 850,000 distinct CDR3 sequences, about 37% being singletons. In germline, CDR1 is MNHEY, CDR2 SVGAGI. V was clipped by 6 bases and J by 8 bases, with 20 bases between them. The CDR3 consists of 15 residues. The sequenced material came from blood. The TCR was taken from a young man in good health. This chain links TRBV6-5 with TRBJ2-4; possibly TRBD1 or TRBD2 for D (5 bases each). CDR3 sequence (DNA): TGTGCCAGCAGCAGAGGGGCGCAGGGTTGGGACATTCAGTACTTC. It encodes CASSRGAQGWDIQYF.